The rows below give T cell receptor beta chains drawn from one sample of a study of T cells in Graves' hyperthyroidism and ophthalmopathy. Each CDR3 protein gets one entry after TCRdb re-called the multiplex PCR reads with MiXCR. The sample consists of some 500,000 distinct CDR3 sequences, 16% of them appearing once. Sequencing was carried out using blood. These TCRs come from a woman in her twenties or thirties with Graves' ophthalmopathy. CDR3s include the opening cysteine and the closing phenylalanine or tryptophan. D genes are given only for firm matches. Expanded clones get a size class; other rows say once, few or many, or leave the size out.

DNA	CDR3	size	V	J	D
TGCAGTGCTAGGACTTCGACAGGGGAAGGCAGAGAGACCCAGTACTTC	CSARTSTGEGRETQYF	many	TRBV20-1	TRBJ2-5	TRBD1
TGCAGCGTTGAAATCGAGGACTATTGGCTAGATACGCAGTATTTT	CSVEIEDYWLDTQYF	few	TRBV29-1	TRBJ2-3	.
TGCAGTGCTAGTAACAGGGTAGGCAGCAATCAGCCCCAGCATTTT	CSASNRVGSNQPQHF	few	TRBV20-1	TRBJ1-5	.
TGTGCCAGCAGCGCACCCGGGGGCAATGAGCAGTTCTTC	CASSAPGGNEQFF	.	TRBV7-3	TRBJ2-1	.
TGTGCCAGCAGCGCCGGGACGGGCCTTCCCTACAATGAGCAGTTCTTC	CASSAGTGLPYNEQFF	.	TRBV9	TRBJ2-1	.
TGTGCCAGCAGCCGTTCTTTGGGGAACACTGAAGCTTTCTTT	CASSRSLGNTEAFF	.	TRBV28	TRBJ1-1	.
TGTGCCAGCAGCCCAGACAGGTACTACGGGCAGTACTTC	CASSPDRYYGQYF	few	TRBV11-2	TRBJ2-7	.
TGCAGTGCTAGAGATCAGGACAGCTACGAGCAGTACTTC	CSARDQDSYEQYF	many	TRBV20-1	TRBJ2-7	.
TGTGCCAGCAGCCGACTAGCGGGAGGGGAATCAGATACGCAGTATTTT	CASSRLAGGESDTQYF	many	TRBV7-3	TRBJ2-3	TRBD2
TGTGCCAGCAGTTACCGGGACAGGGCGCCTGTTGAGCAGTTCTTC	CASSYRDRAPVEQFF	few	TRBV6-2/TRBV6-3	TRBJ2-1	TRBD1
TGCAGTGCTAGAGCGGACAGGGGGCGCACAAGCAATCAGCCCCAGCATTTT	CSARADRGRTSNQPQHF	.	TRBV20-1	TRBJ1-5	TRBD1
TGTGCCAGCAGTTCTTTGGCCGACTACGAGCAGTACTTC	CASSSLADYEQYF	.	TRBV6-9	TRBJ2-7	.
TGCGCCAGCAGCCACGTAGGGGGACATCTGTTTTTT	CASSHVGGHLFF	few	TRBV4-1	TRBJ1-4	.
TGCGCCAGCAGCCAAGATGGGATGGGAAGACAGCCCCAGCATTTT	CASSQDGMGRQPQHF	.	TRBV4-1	TRBJ1-5	.
TGTGCCAGCAGCCCTAGATCTAGCGACGAGCAGTACTTC	CASSPRSSDEQYF	few	TRBV6-1	TRBJ2-7	.
TGTGCCAGCAGCCTCAAGACAGGGAACCCCTACGAGCAGTACTTC	CASSLKTGNPYEQYF	.	TRBV7-6	TRBJ2-7	TRBD1
TGTGCCAGCAGATCTCTCACAGGGCCGGATAATTCACCCCTCCACTTT	CASRSLTGPDNSPLHF	few	TRBV6-1	TRBJ1-6	.
TGCGCCAGCAGCACACAAGCGGACCAAGAGACCCAGTACTTC	CASSTQADQETQYF	many	TRBV5-1	TRBJ2-5	.
TGTGCCTGGAGTCAGACAGCGAGGGTCTTC	CAWSQTARVF	.	TRBV30	TRBJ2-1	.
TGCAGCGTTGTCGGTGTTTTTTCGCCTCGGGAGGCTAGCACAGATACGCAGTATTTT	CSVVGVFSPREASTDTQYF	many	TRBV29-1	TRBJ2-3	TRBD2
TGTGCCAGCAGTGACCGGGACTACGAAGAGGAGCAGTTCTTC	CASSDRDYEEEQFF	few	TRBV25-1	TRBJ2-1	TRBD2
TGTGCCAGCAGTTTGCCCACAGATACGCAGTATTTT	CASSLPTDTQYF	many	TRBV28	TRBJ2-3	.
TGTGCCAGCAGTGAGCAGGGGGCTTGGGAGCCCCAGCATTTT	CASSEQGAWEPQHF	few	TRBV6-1	TRBJ1-5	TRBD1
TGTGCCATCAGTTTAACCGAGACTAGCGGAGACGAGCAGCACTTC	CAISLTETSGDEQHF	few	TRBV10-3	TRBJ2-7	TRBD2
TGTGCCAGCAGTACAAGACAGGGTAAGAATGAGCAGTTCTTC	CASSTRQGKNEQFF	few	TRBV6-2/TRBV6-3	TRBJ2-1	TRBD1
TGTGCCAGCTTCCTAGCGGGATACAATGAGCAGTTCTTC	CASFLAGYNEQFF	.	TRBV11-3	TRBJ2-1	TRBD2
TGTGCCAGCAGCTCAAGGACAGGCGCGCGCTATGGCTACACCTTC	CASSSRTGARYGYTF	few	TRBV7-9	TRBJ1-2	TRBD1
TGTGCCAGCAGCTTGGAACTAGCAGTCAATGAGCAGTTCTTC	CASSLELAVNEQFF	many	TRBV7-9	TRBJ2-1	.
TGTGCCACCAGTGATCCGTACGATCAGGGATCCCACCAAGAGACCCAGTACTTC	CATSDPYDQGSHQETQYF	many	TRBV24-1	TRBJ2-5	.
TGCGCCAGCAGCTCGGGACTAGCGGGAGTCTTCGGGCAGTACTTC	CASSSGLAGVFGQYF	many	TRBV5-1	TRBJ2-7	TRBD2
TGTGCCAGCAGCTCCGGGACAGGGGATGGGGCTGAAGCTTTCTTT	CASSSGTGDGAEAFF	many	TRBV3-1	TRBJ1-1	TRBD1
TGTGCCAGCAGCCGCGCACTAGCGGGCCAAGAGACCCAGTACTTC	CASSRALAGQETQYF	many	TRBV27	TRBJ2-5	TRBD2
TGTGCCAGCAGCTTTCCATTAGCCTCAACCGGGGAGCTGTTTTTT	CASSFPLASTGELFF	few	TRBV7-8	TRBJ2-2	.
TGCGCCAGCAGCACCTCCGGGACAGGATGGAACGAGCAGTACTTC	CASSTSGTGWNEQYF	many	TRBV5-1	TRBJ2-7	TRBD1
TGTGCCAGCAGCTGGGCGGGAGGGAACTCCTACAATGAGCAGTTCTTC	CASSWAGGNSYNEQFF	many	TRBV7-2	TRBJ2-1	TRBD2
TGTGCCAGCAGGAGGGACCGACAAGAGACCCAGTACTTC	CASRRDRQETQYF	.	TRBV6-1	TRBJ2-5	.
TGCAGTGAGCAGGCTAGCTACGAGCAGTACTTC	CSEQASYEQYF	.	TRBV20-1	TRBJ2-7	.
TGCAGTGCAGTGACTAGCGGGAGGAGCTCCTACAATGAGCAGTTCTTC	CSAVTSGRSSYNEQFF	many	TRBV20-1	TRBJ2-1	TRBD2
TGTGCCAGCAGCTCACCTAGCGGGAGCCCTGAGCAGTTCTTC	CASSSPSGSPEQFF	many	TRBV7-2	TRBJ2-1	TRBD2
TGTGCCAGCAGCTTAGTCATCATGAGTGAGCAGTTCTTC	CASSLVIMSEQFF	few	TRBV7-3	TRBJ2-1	.
TGTGCCAGTAGTCGGACTAGCGGGTTCTCCTACAATGAGCAGTTCTTC	CASSRTSGFSYNEQFF	few	TRBV19	TRBJ2-1	TRBD2
TGTGCCAGCATCAGACAGGGAAACGTGAACACTGAAGCTTTCTTT	CASIRQGNVNTEAFF	few	TRBV6-1	TRBJ1-1	TRBD1
TGTGCCAGCAGAATCGGGACGTTCGGAGATGTTAGCAATCAGCCCCAGCATTTT	CASRIGTFGDVSNQPQHF	.	TRBV6-2/TRBV6-3	TRBJ1-5	.
TGTGCCAGCAGCGACCGGGATCGAAACACAGATACGCAGTATTTT	CASSDRDRNTDTQYF	many	TRBV2	TRBJ2-3	.
TGTGCCAGCAGTGCCGTACGCGCTGGCGAGCAGTACTTC	CASSAVRAGEQYF	many	TRBV6-2/TRBV6-3	TRBJ2-7	.
TGCAGTGCCCTTAGCGGAACCAACAATGAGCAGTTCTTC	CSALSGTNNEQFF	many	TRBV20-1	TRBJ2-1	.